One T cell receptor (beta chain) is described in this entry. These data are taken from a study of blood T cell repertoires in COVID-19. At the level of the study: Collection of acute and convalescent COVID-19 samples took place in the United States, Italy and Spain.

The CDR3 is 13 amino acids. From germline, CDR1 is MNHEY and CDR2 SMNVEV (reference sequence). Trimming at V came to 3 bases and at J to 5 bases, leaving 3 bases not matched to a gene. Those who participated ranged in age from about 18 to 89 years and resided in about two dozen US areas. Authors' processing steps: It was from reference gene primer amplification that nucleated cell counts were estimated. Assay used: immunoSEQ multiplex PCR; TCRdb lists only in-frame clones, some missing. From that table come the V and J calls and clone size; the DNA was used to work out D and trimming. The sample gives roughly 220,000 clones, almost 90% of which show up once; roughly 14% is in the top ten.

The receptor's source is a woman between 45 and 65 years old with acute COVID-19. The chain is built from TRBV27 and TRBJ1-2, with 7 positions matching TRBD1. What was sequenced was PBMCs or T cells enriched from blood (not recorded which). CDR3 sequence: CASSFDREYGYTF. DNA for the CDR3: TGTGCCAGCAGTTTCGACAGGGAATATGGCTACACCTTC.